Listed here are 13 T cell receptor beta chains from one sample, sequenced in a study of siplizumab effects on memory and regulatory T cells (dated 2019 in TCRdb). Library construction relied on the immunoSEQ multiplex PCR assay. Here the immuneACCESS table is served through TCRdb, limited to in-frame sequences with V and J called. Missing clones are a known gap in these copies; in checked studies unresolved V genes cover under half, and the rest lacks a known reason. For this sample there are more than 85,000 clones; around 90% appear just once. 1.3% of the sample belongs to the ten largest clones. The specimen sequenced was CD4+ T cells sorted from blood. These receptors originate from a human donor in good health.

V usage is TRBV19 and J usage is TRBJ2-5; weak D call: TRBD1 (7 bases). CDR1 and CDR2 from the germline V gene are LNHDA and SQIVND (reference sequence). The V end was cut by 7 bases, the J end by 4 bases, with 16 bases between. This CDR3 is 14 amino acids long. The CDR3 DNA is TGTGCCAGTAAGGTGGCAGGGGGAGGAGAGACCCAGTACTTC. Translated: CASKVAGGGETQYF.

This rearrangement joins TRBV19 to TRBJ1-2; TRBD1 might be the D (5 bases). CDR1 LNHDA and CDR2 SQIVND come from the germline V gene (reference sequence). The CDR3 is 16 residues long. The V end was cut by 2 bases, the J end by 0 bases, with 13 bases between. The CDR3 nucleotides read TGTGCCAGTAGTATAAGGGGCGTGAGGCCTAACTATGGCTACACCTTC. The encoded protein is CASSIRGVRPNYGYTF. The full variable domain, its missing parts supplied by reference TRBV19 and TRBJ1-2, is DGGITQSPKYLFRKEGQNVTLSCEQNLNHDAMYWYRQDPGQGLRLIYYSQIVNDFQKGDIAEGYSVSREKKESFPLTVTSAQKNPTAFYLCASSIRGVRPNYGYTFGSGTRLTVV.

The chain joins TRBV9 to TRBJ2-3, with D uncertain. The ends were cut back, 2 bases at V and 3 bases at J, with 7 bases in the middle. The CDR3 totals 13 residues. Germline V gene lookup returns CDR1 SGDLS and CDR2 YYNGEE. CDR3 amino acids: CASSVIQTDTQYF. CDR3 nucleotide sequence: TGTGCCAGCAGCGTCATTCAGACAGATACGCAGTATTTT.

This clone appeared a few times. The chain uses TRBV29-1 and TRBJ2-3, with D possibly TRBD2 on 8 matching bases. The CDR3 runs 15 residues. Per germline, CDR1 SQVTM and CDR2 ANQGSEA. Trimming cost V 4 bases and J 2 bases, with 16 bases left between them. In DNA form, the CDR3 reads TGCAGCGTTGCCCGGGAGGGGGCCACCACAGATACGCAGTATTTT. The encoded protein is CSVAREGATTDTQYF.

This chain uses TRBV7-2 with TRBJ1-2; tentative D call: TRBD1 (5 bases). The CDR3 extends over 12 amino acids. The V end lost 2 bases, the J end lost 9 bases, and 10 bases lay between the germline ends. The germline V gene encodes CDR1 SGHTA and CDR2 FQGNSA. The CDR3 region has the DNA TGTGCCAGCAGCTTATTGGCAGGGAGCTACACCTTC. The encoded protein is CASSLLAGSYTF.

This chain joins TRBV6-5 and TRBJ1-3; D remains ambiguous. Germline values: CDR1 MNHEY, CDR2 SVGAGI. V dropped 6 bases and J dropped 1 base, with 10 bases sitting between them. This CDR3 is built from 14 residues. The CDR3 is CASSPSLSGNTIYF. Written as DNA, the CDR3 is TGTGCCAGCAGCCCATCGCTATCTGGAAACACCATATATTTT.

This sequence joins TRBV9 and TRBJ1-2; 10 bases match TRBD1. This CDR3 contains 15 residues. The V gene end was trimmed by 0 bases and the J gene end by 7 bases; junction bases not matched to a gene: 6. From germline, CDR1 is SGDLS and CDR2 YYNGEE. CDR3 in DNA: TGTGCCAGCAGCGTAGCCCCGACAGGGGGCCCTGGCTACACCTTC. This translates into CASSVAPTGGPGYTF.

This chain uses TRBV7-9 with TRBJ1-1, with D perhaps matching TRBD1 (6 bases). The ends were cut back, 6 bases at V and 4 bases at J, with 15 bases in the middle. The CDR3 contains 14 residues. Germline V lookup: CDR1 SEHNR, CDR2 FQNEAQ (reference sequence). The CDR3 DNA reads as TGTGCCAGCAGTTACAGGGCCCCTGGCACTGAAGCTTTCTTT. Its protein product is CASSYRAPGTEAFF. The full variable domain, completed using reference TRBV7-9 and TRBJ1-1, is DTGVSQNPRHKITKRGQNVTFRCDPISEHNRLYWYRQTLGQGPEFLTYFQNEAQLEKSRLLSDRFSAERPKGSFSTLEIQRTEQGDSAMYLCASSYRAPGTEAFFGQGTRLTVV.

This chain connects TRBV6-4 to TRBJ2-1; no firm D call. Germline lookup yields CDR1 MRHNA and CDR2 SNTAGT. With 0 bases removed from V and 0 bases from J, the gap between germline ends came to 12 bases. The CDR3 is 17 residues long. The CDR3 loop reads CASSDSVGSHSYNEQFF. CDR3 DNA sequence: TGTGCCAGCAGTGACTCTGTGGGCAGTCACTCCTACAATGAGCAGTTCTTC.

The V gene is TRBV5-5, the J gene TRBJ1-4, with D unclear. The germline V gene encodes CDR1 SGHKS and CDR2 YYEKEE (reference sequence). The ends were cut back, 2 bases at V and 0 bases at J, with 8 bases in the middle. The CDR3 runs 15 residues. CDR3 sequence reads: CASSFRGATNEKLFF. For the CDR3, the DNA is TGTGCCAGCAGCTTCCGGGGTGCAACTAATGAAAAACTGTTTTTT.

This clone was seen only a few times. The gene calls are TRBV5-4 and TRBJ2-1, with 7 bases matching TRBD1. Losses at the gene ends were 3 bases for V and 7 bases for J; bases not matched to a gene: 4. Germline V gene sequence: CDR1 SGHNT, CDR2 YYREEE (reference sequence). The CDR3 has 13 amino acids. This CDR3 is CASSYRGRNEQFF. In nucleotides, the CDR3 is TGTGCCAGCAGCTACAGGGGTCGAAATGAGCAGTTCTTC. The entire variable domain, with the rest obtained from reference TRBV5-4 and TRBJ2-1, is as follows: ETGVTQSPTHLIKTRGQQVTLRCSSQSGHNTVSWYQQALGQGPQFIFQYYREEENGRGNFPPRFSGLQFPNYSSELNVNALELDDSALYLCASSYRGRNEQFFGPGTRLTVL.

The chain is built from TRBV15 and TRBJ2-1, with D hard to call. V gave up 1 base and J gave up 5 bases, with 6 bases separating them. CDR3 length: 13 amino acids. Germline V gene lookup returns CDR1 LNHNV and CDR2 YYDKDF (reference sequence). CDR3 DNA: TGTGCCACCAGCAGAGGTCTAGACAATGAGCAGTTCTTC. This codes for CATSRGLDNEQFF.

The chain employs TRBV5-1 and TRBJ2-2; TRBD2 aligns across 12 bases. The CDR3 is made up of 15 amino acids. The V gene's germline CDR1 is SGHRS and CDR2 YFSETQ. V lost 6 bases and J lost 4; bases outside the gene matches: 4. The CDR3, as DNA: TGCGCCAGCACCACTAGCGGGGGGCGCACCGGGGAGCTGTTTTTT. Its protein product is CASTTSGGRTGELFF.